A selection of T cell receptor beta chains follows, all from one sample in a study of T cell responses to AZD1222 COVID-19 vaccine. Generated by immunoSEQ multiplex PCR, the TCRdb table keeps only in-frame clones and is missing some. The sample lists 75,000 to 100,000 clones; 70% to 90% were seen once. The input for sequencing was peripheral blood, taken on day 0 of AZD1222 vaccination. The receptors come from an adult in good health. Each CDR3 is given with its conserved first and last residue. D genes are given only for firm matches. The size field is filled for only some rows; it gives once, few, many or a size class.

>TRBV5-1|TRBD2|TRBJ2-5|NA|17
TGCGCCAGCAGCTTGGGGGCACTAGCGGGGGCCCAAGAGACCCAGTACTTC
CASSLGALAGAQETQYF
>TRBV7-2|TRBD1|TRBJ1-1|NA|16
TGTGCCAGCAGCCCCCTGGTGGCAGGGGGCGCGGTTGAAGCTTTCTTT
CASSPLVAGGAVEAFF
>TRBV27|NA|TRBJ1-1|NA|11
TGTGCCAGTCTCCAGGGGCTGGAAGCTTTCTTT
CASLQGLEAFF
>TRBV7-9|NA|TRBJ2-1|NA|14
TGTGCCAGCAGCTTAGTTGACTACAAGAATGAGCAGTTCTTC
CASSLVDYKNEQFF
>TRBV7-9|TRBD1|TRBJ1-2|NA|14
TGTGCCAGCAGCTTAGGTCAGGGGGCGTATGGCTACACCTTC
CASSLGQGAYGYTF
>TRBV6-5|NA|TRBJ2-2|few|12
TGTGCCAGCAGTTACTCGGCGGGGGAGCTGTTTTTT
CASSYSAGELFF
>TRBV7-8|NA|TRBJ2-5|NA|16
TGTGCCAGCAGCTTAATAGGGGATGTTTTCCAAGAGACCCAGTACTTC
CASSLIGDVFQETQYF
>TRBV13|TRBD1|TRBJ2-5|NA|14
TGTGCCAGCAGCTTTGGACAGGCCCAAGAGACCCAGTACTTC
CASSFGQAQETQYF
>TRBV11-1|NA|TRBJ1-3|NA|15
TGTGCCAGCAGCTTCGCCGGGACCACGGGAAACACCATATATTTT
CASSFAGTTGNTIYF
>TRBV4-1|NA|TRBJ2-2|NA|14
TGCGCCAGCAGACTGACGGAGAACACCGGGGAGCTGTTTTTT
CASRLTENTGELFF
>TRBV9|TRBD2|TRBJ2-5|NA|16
TGTGCCAGCAGCGTAGGTCGAGGCGGGGGGGCAGAGACCCAGTACTTC
CASSVGRGGGAETQYF
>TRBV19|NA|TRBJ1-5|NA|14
TGTGCCAGTAGCCCCGGGGGTAGCAATCAGCCCCAGCATTTT
CASSPGGSNQPQHF
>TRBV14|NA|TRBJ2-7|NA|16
TGTGCCAGCAGCCAAGATGGGACGGTCAGCTCCTACGAGCAGTACTTC
CASSQDGTVSSYEQYF
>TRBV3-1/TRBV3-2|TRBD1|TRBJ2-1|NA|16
TGTGCCAGCAGCCAAGCCACAGGGGGCGCCGGGAATGAGCAGTTCTTC
CASSQATGGAGNEQFF
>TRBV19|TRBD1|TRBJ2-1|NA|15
TGTGCCAGTAGTGAGGACAGGGGAGGGGACAATGAGCAGTTCTTC
CASSEDRGGDNEQFF
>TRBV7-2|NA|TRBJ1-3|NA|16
TGTGCCAGCAGCCCCCTCAAAGGGCAGGGCGGAAACACCATATATTTT
CASSPLKGQGGNTIYF
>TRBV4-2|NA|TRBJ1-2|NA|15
TGTGCCAGCAGCCAAGACCACGTGCGGGGATATGGCTACACCTTC
CASSQDHVRGYGYTF
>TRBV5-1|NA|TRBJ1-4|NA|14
TGCGCCAGCAGCTTGGGAGGGTCTAATGAAAAACTGTTTTTT
CASSLGGSNEKLFF
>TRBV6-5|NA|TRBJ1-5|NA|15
TGTGCCAGCAGTTACACCCATTCGAGCAATCAGCCCCAGCATTTT
CASSYTHSSNQPQHF
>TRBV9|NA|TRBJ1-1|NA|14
TGTGCCAGCAGCGTAGGGGCAACGAACACTGAAGCTTTCTTT
CASSVGATNTEAFF
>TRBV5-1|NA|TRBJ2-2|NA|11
TGCGCCAGCAGCTTACCCGGGGAGCTGTTTTTT
CASSLPGELFF
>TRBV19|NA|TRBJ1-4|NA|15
TGTGCCAGTAGTATTCACAGTGCCTTCGGTGAAAAACTGTTTTTT
CASSIHSAFGEKLFF
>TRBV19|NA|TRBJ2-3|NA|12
TGTGCCAGTAGTATTAGGGGAGATACGCAGTATTTT
CASSIRGDTQYF
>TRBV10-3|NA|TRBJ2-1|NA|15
TGTGCCATCAGTGAGGCACCGGGACAAAAAAATGAGCAGTTCTTC
CAISEAPGQKNEQFF
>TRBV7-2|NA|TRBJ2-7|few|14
TGTGCCAGCAGCTTAACACTGATTACCTACGAGCAGTACTTC
CASSLTLITYEQYF